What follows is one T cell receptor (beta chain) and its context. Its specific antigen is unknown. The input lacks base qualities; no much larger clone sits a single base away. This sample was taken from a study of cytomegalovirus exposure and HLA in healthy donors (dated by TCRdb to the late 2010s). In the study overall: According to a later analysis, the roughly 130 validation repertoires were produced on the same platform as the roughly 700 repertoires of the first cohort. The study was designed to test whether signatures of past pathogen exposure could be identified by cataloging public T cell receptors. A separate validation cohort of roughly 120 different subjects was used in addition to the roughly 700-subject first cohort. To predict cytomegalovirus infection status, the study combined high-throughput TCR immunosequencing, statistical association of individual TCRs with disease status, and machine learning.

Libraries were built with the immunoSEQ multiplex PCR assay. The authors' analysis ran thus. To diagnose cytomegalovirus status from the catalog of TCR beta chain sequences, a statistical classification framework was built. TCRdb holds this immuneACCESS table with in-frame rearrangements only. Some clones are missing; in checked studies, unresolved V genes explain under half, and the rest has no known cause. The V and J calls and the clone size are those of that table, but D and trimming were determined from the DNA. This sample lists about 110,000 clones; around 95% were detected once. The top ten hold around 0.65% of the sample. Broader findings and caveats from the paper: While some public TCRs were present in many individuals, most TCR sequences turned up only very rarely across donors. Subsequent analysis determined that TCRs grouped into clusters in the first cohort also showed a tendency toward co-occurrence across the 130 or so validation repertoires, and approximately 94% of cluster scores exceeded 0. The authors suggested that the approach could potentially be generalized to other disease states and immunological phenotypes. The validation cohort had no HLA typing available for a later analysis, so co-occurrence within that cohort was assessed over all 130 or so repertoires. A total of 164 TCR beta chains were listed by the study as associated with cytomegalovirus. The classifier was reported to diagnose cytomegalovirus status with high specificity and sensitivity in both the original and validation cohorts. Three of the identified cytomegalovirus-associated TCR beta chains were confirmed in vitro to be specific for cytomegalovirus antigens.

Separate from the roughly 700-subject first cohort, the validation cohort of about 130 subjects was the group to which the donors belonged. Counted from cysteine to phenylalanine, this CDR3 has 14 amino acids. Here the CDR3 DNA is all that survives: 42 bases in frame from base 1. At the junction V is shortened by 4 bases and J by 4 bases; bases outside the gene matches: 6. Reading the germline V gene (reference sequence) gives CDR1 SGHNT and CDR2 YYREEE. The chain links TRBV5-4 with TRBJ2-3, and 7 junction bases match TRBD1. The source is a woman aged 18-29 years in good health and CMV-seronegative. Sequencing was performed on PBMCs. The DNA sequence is TGTGCCAGCAGCCCCGACAGGGTTTCAGATACGCAGTATTTT. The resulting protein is CASSPDRVSDTQYF.